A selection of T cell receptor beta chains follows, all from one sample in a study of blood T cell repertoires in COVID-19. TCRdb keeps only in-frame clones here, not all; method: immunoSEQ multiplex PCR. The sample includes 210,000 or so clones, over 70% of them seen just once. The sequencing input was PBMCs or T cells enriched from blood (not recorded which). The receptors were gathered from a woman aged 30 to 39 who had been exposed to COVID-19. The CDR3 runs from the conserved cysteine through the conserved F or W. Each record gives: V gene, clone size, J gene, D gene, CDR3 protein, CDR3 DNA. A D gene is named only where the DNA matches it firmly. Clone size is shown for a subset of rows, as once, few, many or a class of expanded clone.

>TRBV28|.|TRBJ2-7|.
CARNSLFPEVLTVSYEQYF
TGTGCCAGAAACAGTTTATTCCCAGAAGTCCTAACCGTTTCCTACGAGCAGTACTTC
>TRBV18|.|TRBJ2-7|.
CASSPDLSGSYEQYF
TGTGCCAGCTCACCGGACCTGTCGGGGAGCTACGAGCAGTACTTC
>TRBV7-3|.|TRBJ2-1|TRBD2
CASSPDLAGGDNEQFF
TGTGCCAGCAGCCCTGATCTAGCGGGAGGGGACAATGAGCAGTTCTTC
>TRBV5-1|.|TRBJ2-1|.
CASSLVRRQEQFF
TGCGCCAGCAGCTTGGTTCGCCGACAGGAGCAGTTCTTC
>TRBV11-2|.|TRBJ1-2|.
CASSPVSGSYGYTF
TGTGCCAGCAGTCCGGTCTCCGGGTCTTATGGCTACACCTTC
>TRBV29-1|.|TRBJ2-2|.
CSVGQANTGELFF
TGCAGCGTTGGTCAGGCGAACACCGGGGAGCTGTTTTTT
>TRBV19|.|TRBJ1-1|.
CASSRGRGTPEAFF
TGTGCCAGTTCCCGGGGACGGGGGACCCCTGAAGCTTTCTTT
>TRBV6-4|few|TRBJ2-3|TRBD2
CASSDSGLATDTQYF
TGTGCCAGCAGTGACTCGGGACTAGCCACAGATACGCAGTATTTT
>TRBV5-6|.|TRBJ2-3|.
CASSLSGGLTDTQYF
TGTGCCAGCAGCTTGTCTGGAGGGCTCACAGATACGCAGTATTTT
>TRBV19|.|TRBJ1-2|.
CASSEARGNGYTF
TGTGCCAGTAGTGAGGCTCGTGGAAATGGCTACACCTTC
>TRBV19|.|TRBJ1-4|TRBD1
CASSVMTGEKLFF
TGTGCCAGTAGTGTTATGACAGGGGAAAAACTGTTTTTT
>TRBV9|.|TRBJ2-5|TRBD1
CASSPGMGQGRETQYF
TGTGCCAGCAGCCCCGGAATGGGACAGGGAAGAGAGACCCAGTACTTC
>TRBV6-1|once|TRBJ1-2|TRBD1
CASSDGGQGLEGYTF
TGTGCCAGCAGTGACGGGGGACAGGGGCTCGAGGGCTACACCTTC
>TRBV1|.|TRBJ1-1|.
CTSSQDSGIDTEAFF
TGCACCAGCAGCCAAGACTCAGGGATTGACACTGAAGCTTTCTTT
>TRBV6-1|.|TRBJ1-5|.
CASSEWSDSNQPQHF
TGTGCCAGCAGTGAATGGTCAGATAGCAATCAGCCCCAGCATTTT
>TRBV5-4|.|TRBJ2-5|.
CASSLPGLQETQYF
TGTGCCAGCAGCTTACCAGGACTTCAAGAGACCCAGTACTTC
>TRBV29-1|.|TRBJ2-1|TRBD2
CSVRSSGNYNEQFF
TGCAGCGTTCGTTCTAGCGGGAATTACAATGAGCAGTTCTTC
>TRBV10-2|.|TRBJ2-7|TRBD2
CASMGGISSYEQYF
TGCGCCAGCATGGGGGGGATTAGCTCCTACGAGCAGTACTTC
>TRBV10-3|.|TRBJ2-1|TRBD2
CAISEWSGSSDEQFF
TGTGCCATCAGTGAGTGGAGCGGGAGCTCGGATGAGCAGTTCTTC
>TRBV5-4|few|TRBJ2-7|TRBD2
CASSGSRAGGIYEQYF
TGTGCCAGCAGCGGCTCGCGAGCGGGAGGGATCTACGAGCAGTACTTC
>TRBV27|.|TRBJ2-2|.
CASSPDKLGTGELFF
TGTGCCAGCAGCCCCGACAAGTTAGGCACCGGGGAGCTGTTTTTT
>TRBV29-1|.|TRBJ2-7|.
CSVEGSEKQYF
TGCAGCGTTGAAGGATCGGAGAAGCAGTACTTC
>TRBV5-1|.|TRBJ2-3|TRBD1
CASSLGTGDTDTQYF
TGCGCCAGCAGCTTGGGGACAGGTGACACAGATACGCAGTATTTT
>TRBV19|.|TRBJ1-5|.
CASKFGPDSNQPQHF
TGTGCCAGTAAGTTTGGCCCAGATAGCAATCAGCCCCAGCATTTT
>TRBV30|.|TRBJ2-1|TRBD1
CAWRDRGGNEQFF
TGTGCCTGGAGAGACAGGGGTGGGAATGAGCAGTTCTTC
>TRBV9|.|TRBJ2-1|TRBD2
CASSSPGLAGVEQFF
TGTGCCAGCAGCAGTCCGGGACTAGCGGGAGTTGAGCAGTTCTTC
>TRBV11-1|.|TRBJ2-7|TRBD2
CASSPSGRAVEQYF
TGTGCCAGCAGCCCTAGCGGGAGGGCCGTCGAGCAGTACTTC
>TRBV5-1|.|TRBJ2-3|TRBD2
CASSSGGGTDTQYF
TGCGCCAGCAGCTCGGGGGGAGGGACAGATACGCAGTATTTT
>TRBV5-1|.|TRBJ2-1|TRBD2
CASSTPFAGGGDEQFF
TGCGCCAGCAGCACGCCCTTTGCGGGAGGCGGGGATGAGCAGTTCTTC
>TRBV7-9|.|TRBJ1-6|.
CASPRGAGNSPLHF
TGTGCCAGCCCAAGGGGCGCGGGAAATTCACCCCTCCACTTT
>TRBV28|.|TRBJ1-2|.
CASRKPGTAYGYTF
TGTGCCAGCAGAAAGCCCGGGACTGCTTATGGCTACACCTTC
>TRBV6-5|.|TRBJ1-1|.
CASSYVMNTEAFF
TGTGCCAGCAGTTACGTTATGAACACTGAAGCTTTCTTT
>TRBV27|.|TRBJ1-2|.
CASSFRTQGYGYTF
TGTGCCAGCAGTTTTCGGACACAGGGATATGGCTACACCTTC
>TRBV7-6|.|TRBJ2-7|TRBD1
CASSLAGGISYEQYF
TGTGCCAGCAGCTTAGCAGGGGGCATTTCCTACGAGCAGTACTTC
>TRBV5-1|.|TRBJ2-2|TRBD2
CASSRDLAGNTGELFF
TGCGCCAGCAGCCGCGACCTAGCGGGAAACACCGGGGAGCTGTTTTTT
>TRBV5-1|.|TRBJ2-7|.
CASNLGQLSARYEQYF
TGCGCCAGCAATCTGGGGCAGCTATCGGCCCGCTACGAGCAGTACTTC
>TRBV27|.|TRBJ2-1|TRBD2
CASSLWTSDETYNEQFF
TGTGCCAGCAGTTTATGGACTAGCGATGAGACCTACAATGAGCAGTTCTTC
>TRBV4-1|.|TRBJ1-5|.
CASSQYVLQPQHF
TGCGCCAGCAGTCAGTATGTGTTACAGCCCCAGCATTTT
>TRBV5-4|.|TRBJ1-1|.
CASSLGGNTEAFF
TGTGCCAGCAGCTTAGGGGGAAACACTGAAGCTTTCTTT
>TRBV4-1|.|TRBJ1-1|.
CASSQDSGPNTEAFF
TGCGCCAGCAGCCAAGACTCAGGGCCGAACACTGAAGCTTTCTTT
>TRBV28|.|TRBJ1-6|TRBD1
CASRSGTGNSPLHF
TGTGCCAGCAGATCCGGGACAGGCAATTCACCCCTCCACTTT
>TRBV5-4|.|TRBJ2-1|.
CASSLVGLINNEQFF
TGTGCCAGCAGCTTGGTGGGACTGATCAACAATGAGCAGTTCTTC
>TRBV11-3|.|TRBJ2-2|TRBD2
CASSPGLAGPNTGELFF
TGTGCCAGCAGCCCGGGACTAGCGGGCCCTAACACCGGGGAGCTGTTTTTT
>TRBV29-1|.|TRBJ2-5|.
CSGDSQETQYF
TGCAGCGGGGACTCCCAAGAGACCCAGTACTTC
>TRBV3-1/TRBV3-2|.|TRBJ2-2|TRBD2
CASSQDTAGLAGGWTGELFF
TGTGCCAGCAGCCAAGATACGGCCGGACTAGCGGGAGGCTGGACCGGGGAGCTGTTTTTT